Below, 25 T cell receptor beta chains from the same sample are listed, as sequenced in a study of cytomegalovirus exposure and HLA in healthy donors. PCR amplification relied on 60 Vbeta primers (plus 13 Jbeta primers). Generated by immunoSEQ multiplex PCR, the TCRdb table keeps only in-frame clones and is missing some. This table lists approximately 120,000 clones. The sequenced material came from PBMCs. These TCRs come from a man aged 35-49 years in good health and CMV-seronegative.

The chain combines TRBV9 with TRBJ2-1, with 7 bases fitting TRBD1. Germline trimming cut 4 bases from V and 4 bases from J; bases unmatched to any gene: 8. CDR1 and CDR2 from the germline V gene are SGDLS and YYNGEE. The CDR3 is 15 residues long. The CDR3 sequence is CASSFTGVEYNEQFF. CDR3 DNA: TGTGCCAGCAGCTTCACAGGGGTCGAGTACAATGAGCAGTTCTTC.

The chain carries TRBV4-2 and TRBJ2-7, with TRBD2 matching over 10 bases. The V segment lost 2 bases and the J segment 5 bases; nucleotides outside the gene matches: 6. This CDR3 contains 15 residues. The germline V gene encodes CDR1 LGHNA and CDR2 YNFKEQ. Here the CDR3 reads CASSQTSGILNEQYF. CDR3 coding DNA: TGTGCCAGCAGCCAAACTAGCGGGATCCTTAACGAGCAGTACTTC.

The CDR3 spells CASKPTQETQYF. CDR3 nucleotides: TGCGCCAGCAAGCCCACTCAAGAGACCCAGTACTTC. This rearrangement joins TRBV10-2 to TRBJ2-5; D is ambiguous. The V end was cut by 7 bases, the J end by 2 bases, with 8 bases between. The CDR3 runs to 12 residues. Germline CDR1 WSHSY, CDR2 SAAADI.

V gene TRBV5-1 combines with J gene TRBJ1-2; 9 positions agree with TRBD1. Germline CDR1 is SGHRS and CDR2 is YFSETQ. Losses at the gene ends were 4 bases for V and 9 bases for J; bases not matched to a gene: 13. There are 15 residues in the CDR3. CDR3 loop: CASSLNTGQGRRYTF. CDR3 coding DNA: TGCGCCAGCAGCCTAAACACGGGACAGGGCAGGCGCTACACCTTC.

The J gene is TRBJ2-2, the V gene TRBV5-6; D gene uncertain. Germline loops: CDR1 SGHDT, CDR2 YYEEEE. The CDR3 is made up of 14 amino acids. The germline V and J ends were trimmed by 3 bases and 6 bases, with 12 bases remaining between them. The CDR3: CASSYGGSAGELFF. The DNA of the CDR3 is TGTGCCAGCAGCTACGGCGGCAGCGCCGGGGAGCTGTTTTTT.

The chain uses TRBV19 and TRBJ1-1; 7 bases match TRBD1. The CDR3 is made up of 13 amino acids. V dropped 5 bases and J dropped 3; count of bases not matched to a gene: 3. The germline gives CDR1 LNHDA, CDR2 SQIVND (reference sequence). This CDR3 reads CASSVDRDTEAFF. In DNA, the CDR3 is TGTGCCAGTAGTGTCGACAGGGACACTGAAGCTTTCTTT.

V and J are TRBV6-6 and TRBJ2-5; no reliable D call. Per germline, CDR1 MNHNY and CDR2 SVGAGI (reference sequence). The CDR3 has 14 residues. V was cut by 0 bases and J by 5 bases, with 10 bases left in between. The CDR3 region has the DNA TGTGCCAGCAGTTACTCCAGTACCACCGAGACCCAGTACTTC. Translated, it gives CASSYSSTTETQYF.

The J gene is TRBJ2-2, the V gene TRBV18; 11 nucleotides match TRBD1. Unmatched junction bases numbered 6, after V lost 2 bases and J lost 4 bases. The germline V gene encodes CDR1 KGHSH and CDR2 LQKENI. CDR3 length: 17 residues. The CDR3 nucleotides are TGTGCCAGCTCACCAAATGGAGGGACAGGGGGCACCGGGGAGCTGTTTTTT. This translates into CASSPNGGTGGTGELFF.

V usage is TRBV7-6 and J usage is TRBJ1-1, with D perhaps matching TRBD1 (5 bases). V was trimmed by 3 bases and J by 8 bases, leaving 16 bases between them. There are 14 residues in the CDR3. The V gene's germline CDR1 is SGHVS and CDR2 FNYEAQ. CDR3 bases: TGTGCCAGCAGCTTGGGGTGGGCTCAGGGAGAAGCTTTCTTT. It is translated as CASSLGWAQGEAFF.

This sequence joins TRBV15 and TRBJ2-7; 10 bases agree with TRBD2. Losses at the gene ends were 5 bases for V and 3 bases for J; bases not matched to a gene: 10. The germline CDR1 and CDR2 sequences are LNHNV and YYDKDF (reference sequence). CDR3 length: 16 residues. The CDR3, as DNA: TGTGCCACCAGCGGGAGACTAGCGGGCAGATACTACGAGCAGTACTTC. Protein: CATSGRLAGRYYEQYF.

The V gene is TRBV11-3, the J gene TRBJ2-3, with D possibly TRBD2 on 6 matching bases. Trimming stripped 5 bases from V and 2 bases from J, with 14 bases between. Germline CDR1 is SGHNT and CDR2 is YENEEA. The CDR3 length is 15 residues. CDR3 loop: CASSQGGRDTDTQYF. The DNA for the CDR3 is TGTGCCAGCAGCCAGGGTGGGCGGGACACAGATACGCAGTATTTT.

This chain connects TRBV25-1 to TRBJ1-1; D not certain. The V gene's germline CDR1 is MGHDK and CDR2 SYGVNS. This CDR3 spans 13 amino acids. Between the trimmed V and J ends, which lost 1 base and 7 bases, there was a span of 10 bases. The CDR3 reads CASSELGGSEAFF. CDR3 in DNA: TGTGCCAGCAGTGAATTAGGAGGGAGTGAAGCTTTCTTT.

The CDR3 loop is CASSLSGSGNTIYF. DNA of the CDR3: TGTGCCAGCAGCTTATCAGGGTCTGGAAACACCATATATTTT. The V and J genes are TRBV7-9 and TRBJ1-3; D is perhaps TRBD1 (5 bases). The germline V gene has CDR1 SEHNR and CDR2 FQNEAQ (reference sequence). Trimming left V 2 bases short and J 1 base short, with 6 bases between. The CDR3 consists of 14 residues.

The chain is built from TRBV5-1 and TRBJ2-5; the D gene is possibly TRBD2 (6 bases). Germline V gene sequence: CDR1 SGHRS, CDR2 YFSETQ. This CDR3 has 13 amino acids. The V and J ends lost 4 bases and 3 bases respectively, with 10 bases between them. CDR3 region: CASSRIAEETQYF. The CDR3 bases are TGCGCCAGCAGCAGGATAGCGGAAGAGACCCAGTACTTC.

The chain combines TRBV11-2 with TRBJ2-6; TRBD1 might be the D (6 bases). Germline V gene lookup returns CDR1 SGHAT and CDR2 FQNNGV. The CDR3 is 17 residues long. V lost 5 bases and J 0 bases, leaving 14 bases between the germline ends. The CDR3 loop reads CASSRDILSSGANVLTF. DNA of the CDR3: TGTGCCAGCAGCCGGGACATCCTTAGCTCTGGGGCCAACGTCCTGACTTTC.

The J gene is TRBJ2-6, the V gene TRBV7-9; possible D gene TRBD2, 6 bases. CDR3 length equals 13 residues. V was cut by 11 bases and J by 2 bases, with 10 bases left in between. The V gene's germline CDR1 is SEHNR and CDR2 FQNEAQ (reference sequence). The CDR3 DNA reads TGTGCCGGCGGGGCTGCTGGGGCCAACGTCCTGACTTTC. Translated: CAGGAAGANVLTF.

The genes are TRBV5-1 and TRBJ1-1; the D gene is possibly TRBD1 (5 bases). Trimming left V 2 bases short and J 7 bases short, with 12 bases between. The germline gives CDR1 SGHRS, CDR2 YFSETQ. The CDR3 consists of 13 residues. For the CDR3, the DNA is TGCGCCAGCAGCTTTCGGGGGTGGAATGAAGCTTTCTTT. It is translated as CASSFRGWNEAFF.

The CDR3 is CASSQTYGTEGTYEQYF. The DNA for the CDR3 is TGTGCCAGCAGCCAGACTTACGGGACAGAGGGAACCTACGAGCAGTACTTC. The rearrangement joins TRBV2 to TRBJ2-7, with 7 bases lining up with TRBD1. The CDR3 spans 17 residues. With 6 bases clipped from V and 2 bases from J, the junction kept 16 bases outside the gene matches. The V gene's germline CDR1 is SNHLY and CDR2 FYNNEI.

This sequence joins TRBV5-6 and TRBJ2-5; D might be TRBD2 (5 bases). The assigned J gene may be wrong: the sequence end matches TRBJ2-7 better. This CDR3 spans 16 amino acids. Germline lookup yields CDR1 SGHDT and CDR2 YYEEEE. CDR3 amino acids: CASSLFTGVSSYEQYF. The DNA of the CDR3 is TGTGCCAGCAGCTTGTTTACCGGGGTGAGCTCCTACGAGCAGTACTTC.

This chain links TRBV5-5 with TRBJ2-1; TRBD1 aligns across 11 bases. The CDR3 runs 15 residues. Germline V CDR1 and CDR2: SGHKS, YYEKEE (reference sequence). J lost 4 bases, V lost 2 bases, and 2 bases had no gene match. The CDR3 DNA follows: TGTGCCAGCAGCTTTGGGACAGGGGGTTACAATGAGCAGTTCTTC. Residues: CASSFGTGGYNEQFF.

The CDR3 DNA sequence: TGCGCCAGCAGCTTGGGACAGGTTGCGAGGGAGACCCAGTACTTC. Translated: CASSLGQVARETQYF. V gene TRBV5-1 combines with J gene TRBJ2-5, with D tentatively TRBD1 (6 bases). Germline V gene lookup returns CDR1 SGHRS and CDR2 YFSETQ. This CDR3 contains 15 residues. V lost 0 bases to trimming and J lost 5 bases, with 14 bases between them.

The V and J genes are TRBV28 and TRBJ2-7; D perhaps matches TRBD1 (6 bases). The CDR3 is made up of 15 amino acids. The germline gives CDR1 MDHEN, CDR2 SYDVKM. The V and J ends lost 1 base and 0 bases respectively, with 10 bases between them. This CDR3 is CASSLYGGPSYEQYF. CDR3 DNA sequence: TGTGCCAGCAGTTTATATGGGGGCCCCTCCTACGAGCAGTACTTC.

The J gene is TRBJ2-2, the V gene TRBV28, with 10 bases aligning to TRBD2. The CDR3 length is 20 residues. Germline CDR1 MDHEN, CDR2 SYDVKM. V lost 1 base, J lost 1 base, and 12 bases stayed unmatched. CDR3 coding DNA: TGTGCCAGCAGTTTATTCTTGGCCCTAGCGGGAGAGCGGAACACCGGGGAGCTGTTTTTT. Translation: CASSLFLALAGERNTGELFF.

V is TRBV7-9 and J is TRBJ2-2; maybe TRBD1 (6 bases). CDR1 SEHNR and CDR2 FQNEAQ come from the germline V gene (reference sequence). V lost 3 bases and J 3 bases, leaving 14 bases between the germline ends. The CDR3 is made up of 16 amino acids. The CDR3 DNA sequence: TGTGCCAGCAGCTTGGGGGCCCTAGCCCACACCGGGGAGCTGTTTTTT. As protein: CASSLGALAHTGELFF.

CDR3 sequence reads: CAISESAGQETQYF. In DNA form, the CDR3 reads TGTGCCATCAGTGAGTCGGCAGGCCAAGAGACCCAGTACTTC. The chain uses TRBV10-3 and TRBJ2-5; no definite D call. The germline gives CDR1 ENHRY, CDR2 SYGVKD. The CDR3 spans 14 residues. The germline V and J ends were trimmed by 0 bases and 1 base, with 6 bases remaining between them.